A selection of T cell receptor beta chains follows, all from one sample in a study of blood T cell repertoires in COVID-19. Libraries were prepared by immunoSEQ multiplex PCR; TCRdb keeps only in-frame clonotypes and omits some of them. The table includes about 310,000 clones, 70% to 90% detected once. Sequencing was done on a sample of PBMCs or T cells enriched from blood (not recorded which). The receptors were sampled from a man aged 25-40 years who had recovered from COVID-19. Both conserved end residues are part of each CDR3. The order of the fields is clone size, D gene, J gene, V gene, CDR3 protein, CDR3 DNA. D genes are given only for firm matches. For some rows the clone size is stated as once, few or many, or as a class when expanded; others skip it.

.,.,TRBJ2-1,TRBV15,CATSRTRQTSSYNEQFF,TGTGCCACCAGCAGAACACGACAGACGAGCTCCTACAATGAGCAGTTCTTC
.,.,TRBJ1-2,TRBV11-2,CASSQETVAGYGYTF,TGTGCCAGCAGCCAGGAGACAGTGGCTGGCTATGGCTACACCTTC
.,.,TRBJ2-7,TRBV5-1,CASSPTVTYEQYF,TGCGCCAGCAGCCCGACAGTTACCTACGAGCAGTACTTC
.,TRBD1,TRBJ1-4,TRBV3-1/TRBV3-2,CASSPQRTGGSKLFF,TGTGCCAGCAGCCCTCAACGGACAGGGGGCTCAAAACTGTTTTTT
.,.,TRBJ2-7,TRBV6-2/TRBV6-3,CASSYSRVGTTYEQYF,TGTGCCAGCAGTTACTCGCGTGTGGGCACCACCTACGAGCAGTACTTC
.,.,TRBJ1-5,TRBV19,CASGQQGPSAQHF,TGTGCCAGTGGACAGCAGGGGCCCTCTGCTCAGCATTTT
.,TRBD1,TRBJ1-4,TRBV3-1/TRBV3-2,CASSSAGGREKLFF,TGTGCCAGCAGCTCAGCAGGGGGTAGGGAAAAACTGTTTTTT
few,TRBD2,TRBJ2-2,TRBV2,CASSEALSGDDTGELFF,TGTGCCAGCAGTGAAGCGCTGAGCGGGGACGACACCGGGGAGCTGTTTTTT
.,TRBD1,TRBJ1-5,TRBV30,CAWSSDRGHQPQHF,TGTGCCTGGAGTTCAGACAGGGGGCATCAGCCCCAGCATTTT
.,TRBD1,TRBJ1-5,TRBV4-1,CASSHPGTGNQPQHF,TGCGCCAGCAGCCATCCCGGGACAGGGAATCAGCCCCAGCATTTT
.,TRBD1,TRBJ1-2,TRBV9,CASSEGPGGSLNGYTF,TGTGCCAGCAGCGAGGGGCCAGGGGGCTCGTTAAATGGCTACACCTTC
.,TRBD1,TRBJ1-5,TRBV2,CASTDRTGGGQPQHF,TGTGCCAGCACAGATCGTACAGGGGGCGGTCAGCCCCAGCATTTT
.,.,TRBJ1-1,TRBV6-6,CASSYAEANTEAFF,TGTGCCAGCAGTTATGCGGAGGCGAACACTGAAGCTTTCTTT
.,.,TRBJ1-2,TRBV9,CASSVSANYGYTF,TGTGCCAGCAGCGTATCCGCTAACTATGGCTACACCTTC
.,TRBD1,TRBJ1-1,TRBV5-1,CASSLGPRQGAGNTEAFF,TGCGCCAGCAGCTTAGGGCCCAGACAGGGGGCCGGCAACACTGAAGCTTTCTTT
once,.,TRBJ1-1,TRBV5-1,CASSWGQTQNTEAFF,TGCGCCAGCAGCTGGGGACAAACTCAGAACACTGAAGCTTTCTTT
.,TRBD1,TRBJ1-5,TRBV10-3,CAISDPTGAFNQPQHF,TGTGCCATCAGTGACCCGACAGGGGCCTTTAATCAGCCCCAGCATTTT
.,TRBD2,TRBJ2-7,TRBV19,CASSAGGSSSYEQYF,TGTGCCAGTAGTGCCGGGGGGTCATCGTCCTACGAGCAGTACTTC
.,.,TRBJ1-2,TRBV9,CASSVGSGNRGYTF,TGTGCCAGCAGCGTAGGATCAGGGAATCGCGGCTACACCTTC
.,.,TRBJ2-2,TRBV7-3,CASRTANTGELFF,TGTGCCAGTCGGACAGCGAACACCGGGGAGCTGTTTTTT
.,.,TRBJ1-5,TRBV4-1,CASSPRQVFSNQPQHF,TGCGCCAGCAGCCCCAGACAGGTTTTTAGCAATCAGCCCCAGCATTTT
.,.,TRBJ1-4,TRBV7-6,CASSPQTGFNEKLFF,TGTGCCAGCAGCCCGCAGACAGGATTTAATGAAAAACTGTTTTTT
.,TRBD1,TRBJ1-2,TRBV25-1,CASSDPGTGSFGYTF,TGTGCCAGCAGTGATCCCGGGACAGGGTCTTTCGGCTACACCTTC
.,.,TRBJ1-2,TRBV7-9,CASSLIRTHYGYTF,TGTGCCAGCAGCTTAATCAGGACACACTATGGCTACACCTTC